The present TCR beta chain was sequenced within a study of T cell changes during pregnancy in multiple sclerosis. Produced via immunoSEQ multiplex PCR; TCRdb's table is partial and in-frame only. The table lists fewer than 75,000 clones, around 90% of them singletons. This sequence originates from a female donor in good health, enrolled as a control in a pregnancy study. The specimen was peripheral blood, collected after pregnancy.

The CDR3 DNA reads TGTGCCAGTAGTAACCGTCCCGGGACAGGGCTGGAGGGCTACACCTTC. Translation: CASSNRPGTGLEGYTF. The chain uses TRBV19 and TRBJ1-2; TRBD1 matches at 9 bases. The CDR3 is 16 residues long. The germline gives CDR1 LNHDA, CDR2 SQIVND (reference sequence). With V trimmed by 4 bases and J by 8 bases, 14 bases remained unmatched.